These 23 T cell receptor beta chains share one sample of origin, sequenced in a study of cytomegalovirus exposure and HLA in healthy donors. Produced via immunoSEQ multiplex PCR; TCRdb's table is partial and in-frame only. Among over 100,000 clones listed, approximately 90% were seen once. The source material was PBMCs. The receptor set was obtained from a woman younger than 30 in good health and CMV-seropositive.

The chain uses TRBV6-1 and TRBJ2-7; 7 bases match TRBD1. The J segment lost 7 bases and the V segment lost 8 bases, leaving 14 bases of the junction unmatched. The CDR3 consists of 14 residues. Per germline, CDR1 MNHNS and CDR2 SASEGT. CDR3 bases: TGTGCCAGCGTCGTCCCTGGACAGGTGGATGAGCAGTACTTC. This gives the protein CASVVPGQVDEQYF.

Here the CDR3 reads CASSESVNYGYTF. CDR3 sequence (DNA): TGTGCCAGCAGTGAATCCGTTAACTATGGCTACACCTTC. V and J are TRBV6-1 and TRBJ1-2; no clear D. Looked up from germline, CDR1 is MNHNS and CDR2 is SASEGT. Trimming shortened V by 2 bases and J by 1 base, and 5 bases separated the two germline ends. There are 13 residues in the CDR3.

The rearrangement joins TRBV27 to TRBJ2-2, with 9 bases aligning to TRBD1. With 1 base clipped from V and 4 bases from J, the junction kept 4 bases outside the gene matches. Germline CDR1 reads MNHEY; CDR2 reads SMNVEV (reference sequence). This CDR3 contains 16 residues. This CDR3 is CASSLLNRGPTGELFF. In nucleotides, the CDR3 is TGTGCCAGCAGTTTATTAAACAGGGGGCCCACCGGGGAGCTGTTTTTT.

This clone was seen once. The chain combines TRBV9 with TRBJ2-1; D perhaps matches TRBD2 (6 bases). Germline loops: CDR1 SGDLS, CDR2 YYNGEE. The V end was cut by 3 bases, the J end by 8 bases, with 15 bases between. CDR3 length: 14 amino acids. This chain's CDR3 is CASSAGVGVHEQFF. As DNA, the CDR3 is TGTGCCAGCAGCGCGGGAGTGGGGGTCCATGAGCAGTTCTTC.

The chain is built from TRBV6-1 and TRBJ2-3; tentative D call: TRBD1 (5 bases). CDR1 MNHNS and CDR2 SASEGT come from the germline V gene. Trimming took off 2 bases at V and 4 bases at J, with 13 bases between the two ends. The length of the CDR3 is 15 residues. The CDR3 nucleotides read TGTGCCAGCAGTGAACCGGGCCTCAGGGCAGATACGCAGTATTTT. Residues: CASSEPGLRADTQYF.

Here the CDR3 DNA reads TGTGCCTTGACAGGGGAGAACGAGCAGTACTTC. Encoded protein: CALTGENEQYF. The V gene is TRBV30, the J gene TRBJ2-7, with 8 positions matching TRBD1. The CDR3 runs to 11 residues. V dropped 7 bases and J dropped 5; count of bases not matched to a gene: 4. The germline V gene has CDR1 GTSNPN and CDR2 SVGIG (reference sequence).

The rearrangement joins TRBV7-6 to TRBJ2-1; 9 nucleotides agree with TRBD2. V dropped 5 bases and J dropped 6; count of bases not matched to a gene: 5. The V gene's germline CDR1 is SGHVS and CDR2 FNYEAQ. This CDR3 comprises 14 residues. The CDR3 here is CASSLQAGGNEQFF. The CDR3 nucleotides read TGTGCCAGCAGCCTGCAAGCGGGAGGCAATGAGCAGTTCTTC.

The chain couples TRBV7-2 to TRBJ1-4; unclear D gene. This CDR3 has 16 residues. V shed 3 bases and J shed 5 bases, with 16 bases lying between them. The germline V gene has CDR1 SGHTA and CDR2 FQGNSA. CDR3 in DNA: TGTGCCAGCAGCTTCGTTCTTGGAGAAAGCAATGAAAAACTGTTTTTT. This gives the protein CASSFVLGESNEKLFF.

This chain links TRBV7-6 with TRBJ2-7; a possible D gene is TRBD1 (6 bases). CDR1 and CDR2 (germline): SGHVS, FNYEAQ. V was clipped by 5 bases and J by 5 bases, with 13 bases between them. The CDR3 spans 13 residues. Here the CDR3 DNA reads TGTGCCAGCAGCCCGGGACATTCGGACGAGCAGTACTTC. This encodes CASSPGHSDEQYF.

The genes are TRBV9 and TRBJ2-3; possible D gene TRBD2, 5 bases. Germline V gives CDR1 SGDLS, CDR2 YYNGEE. The CDR3 covers 15 residues. Trimming took off 4 bases at V and 1 base at J, with 13 bases between the two ends. CDR3 region: CASSPAVRGTDTQYF. The CDR3 region has the DNA TGTGCCAGCAGCCCAGCGGTGAGGGGCACAGATACGCAGTATTTT.

The chain uses TRBV5-1 and TRBJ1-3; D might be TRBD1 (6 bases). V gave up 0 bases and J gave up 2 bases, with 15 bases separating them. The CDR3 contains 17 residues. Per the germline V gene, CDR1 is SGHRS and CDR2 is YFSETQ. Here the CDR3 reads CASSLAVRGRTGNTIYF. In DNA form, the CDR3 reads TGCGCCAGCAGCTTGGCCGTCAGGGGTAGAACTGGAAACACCATATATTTT.

The table lists this clone with a count of one. V gene TRBV6-1 combines with J gene TRBJ1-2; TRBD1 matches at 9 bases. Unmatched junction bases numbered 5, after V lost 6 bases and J lost 6 bases. CDR1 is MNHNS, CDR2 SASEGT, per germline. CDR3 length: 13 amino acids. The CDR3 DNA is TGTGCCAGCAGCCTCGGGGACAGGGATGGCTACACCTTC. Protein sequence: CASSLGDRDGYTF.

This chain joins TRBV6-4 and TRBJ2-3, with D maybe TRBD2 (7 bases). Trimming stripped 2 bases from V and 2 bases from J, with 8 bases between. The CDR3 is 14 residues long. Germline CDR1 MRHNA, CDR2 SNTAGT. CDR3 bases: TGTGCCAGCAGTGACGGGGGGGCCACAGATACGCAGTATTTT. It specifies CASSDGGATDTQYF.

The chain has TRBV6-5 and TRBJ1-5; D is unclear. The CDR3 contains 13 residues. The V end lost 10 bases, the J end lost 6 bases, and 16 bases lay between the germline ends. Germline values: CDR1 MNHEY, CDR2 SVGAGI. The CDR3 nucleotides are TGTGCCACCCGGTACTCGGAGTCTCAGCCCCAGCATTTT. Translating it yields CATRYSESQPQHF.

The CDR3 bases are TGTGCCAGCAGCTTAGGACTAGCGGGAGGTAATGAGCAGTTCTTC. This gives the protein CASSLGLAGGNEQFF. The chain is built from TRBV5-6 and TRBJ2-1; 14 bases map to TRBD2. Per germline, CDR1 SGHDT and CDR2 YYEEEE. This CDR3 comprises 15 residues. V gave up 2 bases and J gave up 7 bases; unmatched junction bases: 2.

The genes are TRBV9 and TRBJ2-2, with 11 positions matching TRBD2. Germline V gene lookup returns CDR1 SGDLS and CDR2 YYNGEE. After removal of 4 bases from V and 0 bases from J, the junction contained 2 bases not matched to a gene. The CDR3 runs 16 residues. The CDR3 reads CASSLSGGANTGELFF. In DNA form, the CDR3 reads TGTGCCAGCAGCCTTAGCGGGGGGGCGAACACCGGGGAGCTGTTTTTT.

The chain joins TRBV7-3 to TRBJ1-6; the D is unclear. Trimming shortened V by 4 bases and J by 3 bases, and 10 bases separated the two germline ends. The length of the CDR3 is 15 residues. Germline V gene lookup returns CDR1 SGHTA and CDR2 FQGTGA. Here the CDR3 reads CASSWTDDYNSPLHF. CDR3 coding DNA: TGTGCCAGCAGCTGGACTGACGACTATAATTCACCCCTCCACTTT.

This sequence joins TRBV15 and TRBJ1-5; 7 bases map to TRBD1. There are 15 residues in the CDR3. Germline CDR1 reads LNHNV; CDR2 reads YYDKDF (reference sequence). The V and J ends lost 6 bases and 6 bases, in that order; junction bases with no gene match: 11. In DNA, the CDR3 is TGTGCCACCAGTCCGACAGGGAAATCGGGTCAGCCCCAGCATTTT. Translation gives CATSPTGKSGQPQHF.

The chain carries TRBV2 and TRBJ1-5; 11 positions match TRBD1. With V trimmed by 6 bases and J by 4 bases, 14 bases remained unmatched. In germline, CDR1 is SNHLY, CDR2 FYNNEI. The length of the CDR3 is 18 residues. CDR3 protein: CASRRRDRGTLINQPQHF. The CDR3 DNA follows: TGTGCCAGCAGGCGCCGGGACAGGGGGACCCTAATAAATCAGCCCCAGCATTTT.

The V call is TRBV9, the J call TRBJ2-1; 8 bases are shared with TRBD1. CDR3 size: 14 residues. Germline V CDR1 and CDR2: SGDLS, YYNGEE. The ends lost 0 bases at V and 8 bases at J; junction bases unmatched: 4. The CDR3 reads CASSVVQGADEQFF. CDR3 nucleotides: TGTGCCAGCAGCGTAGTTCAGGGGGCGGATGAGCAGTTCTTC.

J is TRBJ2-3 and V is TRBV6-5; D ambiguous. V was cut by 0 bases and J by 4 bases, with 8 bases left in between. The CDR3 loop spans 14 amino acids. Germline assignment: CDR1 MNHEY and CDR2 SVGAGI. In DNA, the CDR3 is TGTGCCAGCAGTTACTCGAGCCCCGCAGATACGCAGTATTTT. Translation gives CASSYSSPADTQYF.

V gene TRBV4-1 combines with J gene TRBJ1-6; maybe TRBD1 (5 bases). Germline V gene sequence: CDR1 MGHRA, CDR2 YSYEKL. V dropped 3 bases and J dropped 6 bases, with 12 bases sitting between them. The CDR3 totals 15 residues. CDR3 region: CASSQRGHGNSPLHF. CDR3 DNA sequence: TGCGCCAGCAGCCAGAGAGGACATGGTAATTCACCCCTCCACTTT.

The chain links TRBV19 to TRBJ1-3, with unresolved D. The germline gives CDR1 LNHDA, CDR2 SQIVND (reference sequence). This CDR3 contains 15 residues. Trimming removed 4 bases from V and 1 base from J, with 11 bases in between. The CDR3 region has the DNA TGTGCCAGTAGTAGACCGGAGGCTTCTGGAAACACCATATATTTT. It encodes CASSRPEASGNTIYF.